This T cell receptor beta chain was obtained from a study of T cell responses to AZD1222 COVID-19 vaccine. Study observations and caveats: Repertoire samples came only from after the peak T cell response.

The germline V gene has CDR1 SEHNR and CDR2 FQNEAQ (reference sequence). Trimming removed 1 base at V and 11 bases at J, with 11 bases between. The CDR3 has 12 amino acids. TCRdb's copy holds only in-frame clones and misses some; the assay was immunoSEQ multiplex PCR. Of about 180,000 clones in the sample, 94% were seen once. Of note for this clone: The antigen is undetermined.

The sample here was peripheral blood, taken 28 days after the second AZD1222 dose. The origin of this receptor is an adult who received the AZD1222 COVID-19 vaccine. The chain is built from TRBV7-9 and TRBJ1-1; D is possibly TRBD1 (5 bases). The CDR3 nucleotides are TGTGCCAGCAGCTTAGAGGGCAGGGAGGCTTTCTTT. Residues: CASSLEGREAFF.